This passage covers 16 T cell receptor beta chains from one sample sequenced in a study of blood T cell repertoires in COVID-19. Using immunoSEQ multiplex PCR, the repertoire was profiled, and TCRdb retains in-frame clones only, with some absent. Of 75,000 to 95,000 clones in the sample, over 90% were seen once. The source material was peripheral blood. The origin of the receptors is a man in his sixties with acute or convalescent COVID-19.

The CDR3 spells CASSATSGIYNEQFF. The CDR3 DNA reads as TGTGCCAGCAGCGCGACTAGCGGGATCTACAATGAGCAGTTCTTC. The chain is built from TRBV9 and TRBJ2-1; 11 bases are shared with TRBD2. V was pared by 3 bases and J by 3 bases, with 2 bases of the junction left unmatched. In germline, CDR1 is SGDLS, CDR2 YYNGEE. This CDR3 is built from 15 residues.

Details on this clone: Other DNA sequences in this sample translate to the same CDR3. The genes are TRBV27 and TRBJ2-3; D unclear. V lost 6 bases and J lost 0, with 4 bases in between. In germline, CDR1 is MNHEY, CDR2 SMNVEV (reference sequence). The CDR3 totals 12 residues. This CDR3 is CASSPSTDTQYF. CDR3 nucleotide sequence: TGTGCCAGCAGCCCAAGCACAGATACGCAGTATTTT.

This chain uses TRBV28 with TRBJ2-3, with D possibly TRBD1 on 5 matching bases. Looked up from germline, CDR1 is MDHEN and CDR2 is SYDVKM. Trimming removed 7 bases from V and 3 bases from J, with 14 bases in between. This CDR3 contains 14 residues. As DNA, the CDR3 is TGTGCCAGCATGCAGGCAGGGAAGACAGATACGCAGTATTTT. The encoded protein is CASMQAGKTDTQYF.

The chain combines TRBV2 with TRBJ2-2, with TRBD1 matching 7 bases. There are 15 residues in the CDR3. Germline loops: CDR1 SNHLY, CDR2 FYNNEI. Germline trimming cut 6 bases from V and 1 base from J; bases unmatched to any gene: 5. The CDR3 is CASSRGQKNTGELFF. CDR3 coding DNA: TGTGCCAGCAGCCGGGGACAGAAGAACACCGGGGAGCTGTTTTTT.

The genes are TRBV11-2 and TRBJ2-3; 8 bases fit TRBD1. The J segment lost 7 bases and the V segment lost 4 bases, leaving 13 bases of the junction unmatched. Germline-derived CDR1 and CDR2 are SGHAT and FQNNGV. The CDR3 consists of 16 residues. The CDR3 spells CASSSLGQGHGNTQYF. The CDR3 DNA is TGTGCCAGCAGCTCCCTAGGACAGGGCCACGGTAATACGCAGTATTTT.

This clone has only one observation. The V call is TRBV3-1 (or the pseudogene TRBV3-2), the J call TRBJ2-1, with 13 bases matching TRBD2. The CDR3 has 16 residues. Per the germline V gene, CDR1 is LGHDT and CDR2 is YNNKEL (reference sequence). V lost 1 base and J lost 7; bases outside the gene matches: 4. As DNA, the CDR3 is TGTGCCAGCAGCCAAGGACTAGCGGGAGGTTTGAATGAGCAGTTCTTC. As protein: CASSQGLAGGLNEQFF.

The J gene is TRBJ2-7, the V gene TRBV7-2; TRBD2 aligns across 7 bases. The V gene's germline CDR1 is SGHTA and CDR2 FQGNSA. V gave up 3 bases and J gave up 3 bases; unmatched junction bases: 2. CDR3 length equals 13 residues. The DNA of the CDR3 is TGTGCCAGCAGCTTTCGCGGGAGCTACGAGCAGTACTTC. It encodes CASSFRGSYEQYF.

The rearrangement links TRBV5-6 to TRBJ2-1, with 8 bases fitting TRBD2. Losses at the gene ends were 4 bases for V and 4 bases for J; bases not matched to a gene: 7. Germline V CDR1 and CDR2: SGHDT, YYEEEE. The CDR3 is 15 residues long. CDR3 sequence (DNA): TGTGCCAGCAGCCTGAGGGGACTAGGGTACAATGAGCAGTTCTTC. Translating gives CASSLRGLGYNEQFF.

This chain uses TRBV29-1 with TRBJ2-7; 7 positions match TRBD2. CDR1 and CDR2 (germline): SQVTM, ANQGSEA. CDR3 size: 16 residues. Losses at the gene ends were 2 bases for V and 1 base for J; bases not matched to a gene: 11. The CDR3 loop reads CSVELAERRFSYEQYF. CDR3 in DNA: TGCAGCGTTGAACTAGCGGAAAGGCGATTTTCCTACGAGCAGTACTTC.

The gene calls are TRBV6-4 and TRBJ2-3; TRBD2 matches at 12 bases. This CDR3 is built from 20 residues. Germline loops: CDR1 MRHNA, CDR2 SNTAGT. J was trimmed by 0 bases and V by 4 bases; bases with no gene match: 14. Here the CDR3 reads CASSVEGVTSGSPSTDTQYF. CDR3 bases: TGTGCCAGCAGTGTAGAGGGAGTGACTAGCGGGAGCCCGAGCACAGATACGCAGTATTTT.

The V and J genes are TRBV18 and TRBJ2-5, with a possible D match to TRBD2 (6 bases). Germline CDR1 is KGHSH and CDR2 is LQKENI. The CDR3 covers 14 residues. V was pared by 2 bases and J by 1 base, with 8 bases between. CDR3 in DNA: TGTGCCAGCTCACCAGGAGGGTCCCAAGAGACCCAGTACTTC. Amino acid sequence: CASSPGGSQETQYF.

The chain is built from TRBV7-2 and TRBJ1-5, with 9 bases aligning to TRBD1. V lost 4 bases and J lost 5; bases outside the gene matches: 6. The CDR3 totals 15 residues. Germline V gene sequence: CDR1 SGHTA, CDR2 FQGNSA. This chain's CDR3 is CASSSFRDRDQPQHF. The CDR3 DNA follows: TGTGCCAGCAGCTCATTCCGGGACAGGGATCAGCCCCAGCATTTT.

The chain combines TRBV27 with TRBJ1-2, with no clear D. V lost 6 bases and J 6 bases, leaving 14 bases between the germline ends. This CDR3 is 13 amino acids long. The germline V gene has CDR1 MNHEY and CDR2 SMNVEV (reference sequence). The CDR3 DNA sequence: TGTGCCAGCAGCCTATATCCCCTAGATGGCTACACCTTC. Encoded protein: CASSLYPLDGYTF.

This clone was counted a few times. The chain carries TRBV6-1 and TRBJ1-5; D is undetermined. Trimming removed 1 base from V and 13 bases from J, with 17 bases in between. The CDR3 has 14 amino acids. Germline loops: CDR1 MNHNS, CDR2 SASEGT. CDR3: CASSEGTAISGQHF. The CDR3 coding sequence is TGTGCCAGCAGTGAAGGGACCGCTATCAGCGGACAGCATTTT.

V is TRBV19 and J is TRBJ1-2; tentative D call: TRBD1 (6 bases). Trimming pared 3 bases from V and 0 bases from J, leaving 14 bases between. CDR3 length: 16 amino acids. CDR1 and CDR2 from the germline V gene are LNHDA and SQIVND (reference sequence). This CDR3 reads CASSIVGKGANYGYTF. CDR3 nucleotides: TGTGCCAGTAGTATCGTCGGGAAGGGGGCTAACTATGGCTACACCTTC.

The chain carries TRBV6-2 or TRBV6-3 and TRBJ2-2, with D maybe TRBD2 (6 bases). V shed 2 bases and J shed 3 bases, with 13 bases lying between them. Germline CDR1 is MNHEY and CDR2 is SVGEGT. The CDR3 contains 16 residues. The CDR3 spells CASSYNGEEDTGELFF. The CDR3 DNA follows: TGTGCCAGCAGTTACAACGGGGAGGAGGACACCGGGGAGCTGTTTTTT.